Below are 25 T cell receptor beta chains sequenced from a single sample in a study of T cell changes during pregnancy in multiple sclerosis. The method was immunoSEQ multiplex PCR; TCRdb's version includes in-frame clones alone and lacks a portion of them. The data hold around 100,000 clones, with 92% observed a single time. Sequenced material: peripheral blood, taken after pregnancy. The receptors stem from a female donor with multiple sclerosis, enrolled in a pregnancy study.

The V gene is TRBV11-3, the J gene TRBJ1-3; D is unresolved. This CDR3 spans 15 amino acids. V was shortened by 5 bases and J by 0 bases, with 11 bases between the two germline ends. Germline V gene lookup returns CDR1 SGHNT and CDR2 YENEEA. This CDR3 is CASSVTLSSGNTIYF. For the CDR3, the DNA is TGTGCCAGCAGCGTGACACTTAGCTCTGGAAACACCATATATTTT.

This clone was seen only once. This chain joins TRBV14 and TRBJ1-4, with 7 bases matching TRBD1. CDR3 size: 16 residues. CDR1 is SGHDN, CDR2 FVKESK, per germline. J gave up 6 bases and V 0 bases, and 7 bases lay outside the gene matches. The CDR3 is CASSQELGDSYEKLFF. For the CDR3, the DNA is TGTGCCAGCAGCCAAGAACTGGGGGACAGTTATGAAAAACTGTTTTTT. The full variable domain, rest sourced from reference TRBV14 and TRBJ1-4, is EAGVTQFPSHSVIEKGQTVTLRCDPISGHDNLYWYRRVMGKEIKFLLHFVKESKQDESGMPNNRFLAERTGGTYSTLKVQPAELEDSGVYFCASSQELGDSYEKLFFGSGTQLSVL.

The CDR3 is CASSLDGQRRLDEQFF. The CDR3 bases are TGTGCCAGCTCACTCGATGGCCAGAGGAGGCTCGATGAGCAGTTCTTC. V and J are TRBV18 and TRBJ2-1, with TRBD2 as a possible D gene (5 bases). The length of the CDR3 is 16 residues. Germline V CDR1 and CDR2: KGHSH, LQKENI. V was trimmed by 4 bases and J by 8 bases, leaving 21 bases between them.

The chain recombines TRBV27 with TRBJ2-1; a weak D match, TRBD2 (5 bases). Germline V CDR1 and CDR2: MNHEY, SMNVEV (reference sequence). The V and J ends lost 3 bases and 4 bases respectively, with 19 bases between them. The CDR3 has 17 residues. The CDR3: CASSFVTPGVGYNEQFF. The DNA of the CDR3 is TGTGCCAGCAGTTTCGTAACCCCCGGGGTGGGTTACAATGAGCAGTTCTTC.

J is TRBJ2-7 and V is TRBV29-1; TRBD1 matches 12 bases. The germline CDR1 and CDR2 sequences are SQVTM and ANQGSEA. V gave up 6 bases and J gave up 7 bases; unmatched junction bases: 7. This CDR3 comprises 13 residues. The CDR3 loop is CSVRDRGLGEQYF. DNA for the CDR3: TGCAGCGTCCGGGACAGGGGGCTCGGAGAGCAGTACTTC.

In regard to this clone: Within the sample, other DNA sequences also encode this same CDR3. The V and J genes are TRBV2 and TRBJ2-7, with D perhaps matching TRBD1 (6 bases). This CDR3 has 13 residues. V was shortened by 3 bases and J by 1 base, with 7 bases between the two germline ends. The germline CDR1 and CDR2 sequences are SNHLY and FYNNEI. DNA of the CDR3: TGTGCCAGCAGTGAGGGACATTCCTACGAGCAGTACTTC. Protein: CASSEGHSYEQYF.

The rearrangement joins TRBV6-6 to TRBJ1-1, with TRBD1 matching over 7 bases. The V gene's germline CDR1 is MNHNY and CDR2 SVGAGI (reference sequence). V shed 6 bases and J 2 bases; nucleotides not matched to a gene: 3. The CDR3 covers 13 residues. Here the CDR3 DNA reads TGTGCCAGCAGCTGGGACAGAAACACTGAAGCTTTCTTT. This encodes CASSWDRNTEAFF.

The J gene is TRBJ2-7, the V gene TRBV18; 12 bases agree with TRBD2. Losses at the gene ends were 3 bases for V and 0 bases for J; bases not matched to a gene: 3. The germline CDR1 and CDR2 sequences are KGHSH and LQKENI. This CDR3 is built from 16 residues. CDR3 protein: CASSPRLAGASYEQYF. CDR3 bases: TGTGCCAGCTCACCCCGACTAGCGGGAGCCTCCTACGAGCAGTACTTC.

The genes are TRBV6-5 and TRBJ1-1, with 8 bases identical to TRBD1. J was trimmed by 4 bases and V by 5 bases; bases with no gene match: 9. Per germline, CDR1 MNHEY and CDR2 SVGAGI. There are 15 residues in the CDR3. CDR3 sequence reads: CASSPASTGGTEAFF. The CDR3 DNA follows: TGTGCCAGCAGTCCGGCGTCAACAGGGGGCACTGAAGCTTTCTTT.

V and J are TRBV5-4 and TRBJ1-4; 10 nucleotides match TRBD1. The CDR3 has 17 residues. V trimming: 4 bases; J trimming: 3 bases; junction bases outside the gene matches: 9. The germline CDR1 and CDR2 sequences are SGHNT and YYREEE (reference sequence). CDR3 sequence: CASSPNPGQGANEKLFF. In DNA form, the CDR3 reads TGTGCCAGCAGCCCTAACCCCGGACAGGGGGCTAATGAAAAACTGTTTTTT.

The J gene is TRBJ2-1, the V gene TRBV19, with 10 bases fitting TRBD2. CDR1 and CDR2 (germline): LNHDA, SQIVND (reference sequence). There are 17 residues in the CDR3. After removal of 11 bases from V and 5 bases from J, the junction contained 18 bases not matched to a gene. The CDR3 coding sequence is TGTGCCGTTGAGGGGCTAGCGGGGGCCCGGGGGAACAATGAGCAGTTCTTC. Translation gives CAVEGLAGARGNNEQFF.

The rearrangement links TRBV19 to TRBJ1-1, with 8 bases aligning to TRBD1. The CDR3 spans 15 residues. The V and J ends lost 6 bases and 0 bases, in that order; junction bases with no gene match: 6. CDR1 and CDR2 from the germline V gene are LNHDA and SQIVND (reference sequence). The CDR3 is CASSSQGAMNTEAFF. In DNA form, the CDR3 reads TGTGCCAGTAGCTCTCAGGGGGCAATGAACACTGAAGCTTTCTTT.

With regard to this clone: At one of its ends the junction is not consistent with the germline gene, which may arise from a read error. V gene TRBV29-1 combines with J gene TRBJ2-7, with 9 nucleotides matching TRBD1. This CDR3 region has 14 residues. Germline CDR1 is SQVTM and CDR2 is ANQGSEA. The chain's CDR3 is CSVENRDRELEQCF. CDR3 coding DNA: TGCAGCGTCGAAAACCGGGACAGGGAATTAGAGCAGTGCTTC.

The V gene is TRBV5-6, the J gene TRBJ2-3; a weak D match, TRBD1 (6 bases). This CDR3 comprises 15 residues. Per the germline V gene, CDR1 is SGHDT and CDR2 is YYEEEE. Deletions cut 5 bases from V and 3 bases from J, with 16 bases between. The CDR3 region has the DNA TGTGCCAGCAGACTACAGGGTAGGGAGACAGATACGCAGTATTTT. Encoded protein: CASRLQGRETDTQYF.

This CDR3 reads CATSREGGSSPLHF. The CDR3 DNA reads as TGTGCCACCAGCAGAGAAGGGGGCAGCTCACCCCTCCACTTT. J is TRBJ1-6 and V is TRBV15, with TRBD1 matching over 7 bases. Germline V CDR1 and CDR2: LNHNV, YYDKDF (reference sequence). This CDR3 has 14 amino acids. J lost 10 bases, V lost 0 bases, and 3 bases had no gene match.

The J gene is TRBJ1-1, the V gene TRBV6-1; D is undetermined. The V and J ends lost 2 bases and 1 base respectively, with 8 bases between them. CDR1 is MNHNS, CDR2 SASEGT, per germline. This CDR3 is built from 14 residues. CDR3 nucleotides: TGTGCCAGCAGTGAATACGGAGGGAACACTGAAGCTTTCTTT. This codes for CASSEYGGNTEAFF.

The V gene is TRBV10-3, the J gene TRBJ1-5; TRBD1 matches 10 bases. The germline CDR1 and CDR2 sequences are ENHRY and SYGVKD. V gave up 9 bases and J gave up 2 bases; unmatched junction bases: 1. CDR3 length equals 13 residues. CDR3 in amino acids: CAIGTGGNQPQHF. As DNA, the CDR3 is TGTGCCATTGGGACAGGGGGCAATCAGCCCCAGCATTTT.

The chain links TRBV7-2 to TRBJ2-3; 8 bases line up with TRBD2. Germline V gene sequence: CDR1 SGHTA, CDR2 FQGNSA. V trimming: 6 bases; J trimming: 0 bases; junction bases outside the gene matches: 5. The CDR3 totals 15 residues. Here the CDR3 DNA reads TGTGCCAGCAGTACAGCGGGGGCTAGCACAGATACGCAGTATTTT. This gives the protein CASSTAGASTDTQYF.

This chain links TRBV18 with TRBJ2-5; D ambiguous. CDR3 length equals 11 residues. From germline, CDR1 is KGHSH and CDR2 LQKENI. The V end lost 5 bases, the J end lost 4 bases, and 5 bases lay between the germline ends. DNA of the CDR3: TGTGCCAGCTCATCATTAGAGACCCAGTACTTC. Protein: CASSSLETQYF.

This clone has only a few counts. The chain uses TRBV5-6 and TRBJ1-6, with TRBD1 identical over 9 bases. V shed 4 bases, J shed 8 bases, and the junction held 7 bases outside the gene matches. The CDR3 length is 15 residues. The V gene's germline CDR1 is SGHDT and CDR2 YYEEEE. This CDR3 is CASSLLDRGDSPLHF. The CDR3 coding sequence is TGTGCCAGCAGCCTACTGGACAGGGGAGATTCACCCCTCCACTTT.

CDR3 amino acids: CASSLRQGYEQYF. The CDR3 DNA follows: TGTGCCAGCAGCTTGAGACAGGGATACGAGCAGTACTTC. V and J are TRBV5-4 and TRBJ2-7; 7 bases map to TRBD1. The CDR3 is made up of 13 amino acids. CDR1 is SGHNT, CDR2 YYREEE, per germline (reference sequence). V lost 1 base to trimming and J lost 4 bases; unmatched junction nucleotides: 2. Complete variable domain (other parts from reference TRBV5-4 and TRBJ2-7): ETGVTQSPTHLIKTRGQQVTLRCSSQSGHNTVSWYQQALGQGPQFIFQYYREEENGRGNFPPRFSGLQFPNYSSELNVNALELDDSALYLCASSLRQGYEQYFGPGTRLTVT.

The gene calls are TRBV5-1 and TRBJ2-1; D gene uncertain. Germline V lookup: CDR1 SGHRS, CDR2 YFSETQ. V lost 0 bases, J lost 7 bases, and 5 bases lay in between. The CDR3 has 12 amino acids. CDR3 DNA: TGCGCCAGCAGCTTGGTAGAGAATGAGCAGTTCTTC. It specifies CASSLVENEQFF. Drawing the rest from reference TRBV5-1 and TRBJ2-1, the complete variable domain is KAGVTQTPRYLIKTRGQQVTLSCSPISGHRSVSWYQQTPGQGLQFLFEYFSETQRNKGNFPGRFSGRQFSNSRSEMNVSTLELGDSALYLCASSLVENEQFFGPGTRLTVL.

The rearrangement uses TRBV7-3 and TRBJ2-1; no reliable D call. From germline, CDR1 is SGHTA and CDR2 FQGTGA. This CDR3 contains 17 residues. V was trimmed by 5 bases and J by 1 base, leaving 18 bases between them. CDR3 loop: CASSPVTLSRSYNEQFF. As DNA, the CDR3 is TGTGCCAGCAGCCCCGTCACTTTGAGCAGGTCCTACAATGAGCAGTTCTTC.

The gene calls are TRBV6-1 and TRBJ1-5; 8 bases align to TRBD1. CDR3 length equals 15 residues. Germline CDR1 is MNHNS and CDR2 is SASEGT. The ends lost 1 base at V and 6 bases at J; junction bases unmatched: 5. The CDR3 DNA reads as TGTGCCAGCAGTGAAGAGGCAGGGGGCACTCAGCCCCAGCATTTT. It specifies CASSEEAGGTQPQHF.

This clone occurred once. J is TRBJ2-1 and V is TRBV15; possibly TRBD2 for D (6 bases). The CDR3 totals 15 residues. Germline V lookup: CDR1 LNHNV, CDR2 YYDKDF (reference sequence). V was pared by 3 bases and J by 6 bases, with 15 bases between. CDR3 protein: CATSRASGLSNEQFF. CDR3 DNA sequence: TGTGCCACCAGCAGGGCCTCGGGACTCAGCAATGAGCAGTTCTTC.